This T cell receptor beta chain originates from a study of OX40 agonist ivuxolimab in advanced cancers. As for the study in general: Across the patients, intravenous ivuxolimab was delivered every 2 weeks at 0.01 to 10 mg/kg.

The repertoire was sequenced with immunoSEQ multiplex PCR; TCRdb's copy has only in-frame clones and lacks some. The sample has 130,000 or so clones, more than 85% seen once; the top ten hold roughly 1%. V shed 2 bases, J shed 6 bases, and the junction held 10 bases outside the gene matches. From germline, CDR1 is SGHNT and CDR2 YYREEE (reference sequence). The CDR3 length is 16 residues. The clonotype comes from an adult with an advanced solid tumor such as melanoma, head and neck, liver or kidney cancer. Here the sequenced sample was CD4+ or CD8+ T cells sorted from blood, taken in a trial of the OX40 agonist ivuxolimab. The V call is TRBV5-4, the J call TRBJ2-3; 9 nucleotides align to TRBD2. CDR3 protein: CASSFFAGGYEDTQYF. The CDR3 nucleotides are TGTGCCAGCAGCTTTTTTGCGGGGGGGTACGAGGATACGCAGTATTTT.